A selection of T cell receptor beta chains follows, all from one sample in a study of blood T cell repertoires in COVID-19. The assay was immunoSEQ multiplex PCR, and TCRdb's table has in-frame clones only and misses some. The table records approximately 200,000 clones, about 80% of them present only once. The sequenced sample was peripheral blood. These TCRs come from a woman aged 60-70 years with acute or convalescent COVID-19. Both conserved end residues are part of each CDR3. D genes are given only for firm matches. The listing skips clone size in some rows; elsewhere it reads once, few, many or a size class.

V gene: TRBV30
D gene: TRBD1
clone size: NA
J gene: TRBJ1-1
CDR3 DNA: TGTGCCTGGAGTGTAAGGGACAGGGTATGGGGTGAAGCTTTCTTT
CDR3 protein: CAWSVRDRVWGEAFF

V gene: TRBV27
D gene: NA
clone size: NA
J gene: TRBJ2-7
CDR3 DNA: TGTGCCAGCAGTTTATCGAGCACAGCCTCCTACGAGCAGTACTTC
CDR3 protein: CASSLSSTASYEQYF

V gene: TRBV27
D gene: NA
clone size: NA
J gene: TRBJ1-1
CDR3 DNA: TGTGCCAGCAGTTCCAGGTGGAACACTGAAGCTTTCTTT
CDR3 protein: CASSSRWNTEAFF

V gene: TRBV7-2
D gene: TRBD1
clone size: NA
J gene: TRBJ1-2
CDR3 DNA: TGTGCCAGCAGCCCAGGGAGGGGACAGGGGGCGAGAAGTGGCTACACCTTC
CDR3 protein: CASSPGRGQGARSGYTF

V gene: TRBV29-1
D gene: TRBD1
clone size: NA
J gene: TRBJ1-4
CDR3 DNA: TGCAGCGTTAAAACTGGACAGGGGGCGCGTGAAAAACTGTTTTTT
CDR3 protein: CSVKTGQGAREKLFF

V gene: TRBV5-1
D gene: TRBD1
clone size: NA
J gene: TRBJ1-2
CDR3 DNA: TGCGCCAGCAGCGGACGGACAGGGGACAACTATGGCTACACCTTC
CDR3 protein: CASSGRTGDNYGYTF

V gene: TRBV4-3
D gene: NA
clone size: NA
J gene: TRBJ1-4
CDR3 DNA: TGCGCCAGCAGCCAAGGGCAGGCGGGAAAACTGTTTTTT
CDR3 protein: CASSQGQAGKLFF

V gene: TRBV5-6
D gene: NA
clone size: NA
J gene: TRBJ2-1
CDR3 DNA: TGTGCCAGCAGCTCCGACTTCAACAATGAGCAGTTCTTC
CDR3 protein: CASSSDFNNEQFF

V gene: TRBV7-9
D gene: NA
clone size: NA
J gene: TRBJ2-7
CDR3 DNA: TGTGCCAGCAGACCGCCAGTATCAACCGACGAGCAGTACTTC
CDR3 protein: CASRPPVSTDEQYF

V gene: TRBV5-4
D gene: TRBD1
clone size: NA
J gene: TRBJ2-7
CDR3 DNA: TGTGCCAGCAGCTACGGGACAGGGGGCGAGCAGTACTTC
CDR3 protein: CASSYGTGGEQYF

V gene: TRBV7-9
D gene: NA
clone size: NA
J gene: TRBJ1-2
CDR3 DNA: TGTGCCAGCACTACTTACTCTGGCTACACCTTC
CDR3 protein: CASTTYSGYTF

V gene: TRBV9
D gene: NA
clone size: NA
J gene: TRBJ2-3
CDR3 DNA: TGTGCCAGCAGCGTAGAAAGACTTGCAAGCACAGATACGCAGTATTTT
CDR3 protein: CASSVERLASTDTQYF

V gene: TRBV7-2
D gene: TRBD2
clone size: NA
J gene: TRBJ2-1
CDR3 DNA: TGTGCCAGCAGCGGTAGCGGGGGGAGCTCCTACAATGAGCAGTTCTTC
CDR3 protein: CASSGSGGSSYNEQFF

V gene: TRBV5-8
D gene: NA
clone size: NA
J gene: TRBJ1-1
CDR3 DNA: TGTGCCAGCGGTGCAGGGTATACTGAAGCTTTCTTT
CDR3 protein: CASGAGYTEAFF

V gene: TRBV13
D gene: NA
clone size: NA
J gene: TRBJ2-7
CDR3 DNA: TGTGCCAGCAGCTTAAGCCTCTACGAGCAGTACTTC
CDR3 protein: CASSLSLYEQYF

V gene: TRBV5-6
D gene: TRBD1
clone size: NA
J gene: TRBJ2-7
CDR3 DNA: TGTGCCAGCAGCTGGGGACAGGTTACCTACGAGCAGTACTTC
CDR3 protein: CASSWGQVTYEQYF

V gene: TRBV6-5
D gene: TRBD1
clone size: NA
J gene: TRBJ2-5
CDR3 DNA: TGTGCCAGCAGTCCCTGGGACAGGGGGCGAGAGACCCAGTACTTC
CDR3 protein: CASSPWDRGRETQYF

V gene: TRBV3-1/TRBV3-2
D gene: NA
clone size: NA
J gene: TRBJ2-7
CDR3 DNA: TGTGCCAGCAGCCAAGATCAGTTCTACGAGCAGTACTTC
CDR3 protein: CASSQDQFYEQYF

V gene: TRBV5-4
D gene: TRBD1
clone size: few
J gene: TRBJ1-1
CDR3 DNA: TGTGCCAGCAGCTTAGCTCCGGGACAGGGCGAAGCTTTCTTT
CDR3 protein: CASSLAPGQGEAFF

V gene: TRBV2
D gene: TRBD1
clone size: NA
J gene: TRBJ1-4
CDR3 DNA: TGTGCCAGCAGACGTTTTACAGGGGATAATGAAAAACTGTTTTTT
CDR3 protein: CASRRFTGDNEKLFF